The 21 T cell receptor beta chains given below trace back to one sample, sequenced in a study of cytomegalovirus exposure and HLA in healthy donors. Researchers ran the PCR with 60 Vbeta and 13 Jbeta primers. Libraries were prepared by immunoSEQ multiplex PCR; TCRdb keeps only in-frame clonotypes and omits some of them. In the table there are more than 75,000 clones, roughly 72% of which are singletons. Sample: PBMCs. The receptor set was obtained from a man aged 40-49 years in good health and CMV-seropositive.

The chain combines TRBV7-2 with TRBJ2-5; 8 nucleotides align to TRBD1. J lost 1 base, V lost 5 bases, and 9 bases had no gene match. The CDR3 loop spans 16 amino acids. Per the germline V gene, CDR1 is SGHTA and CDR2 is FQGNSA. The CDR3 coding sequence is TGTGCCAGCAGCGTCTGGACAGGGTATAGCCAAGAGACCCAGTACTTC. Its translation: CASSVWTGYSQETQYF.

The chain is built from TRBV5-5 and TRBJ1-1; 8 nucleotides align to TRBD1. Germline-derived CDR1 and CDR2 are SGHKS and YYEKEE (reference sequence). J lost 0 bases, V lost 4 bases, and 5 bases had no gene match. This CDR3 has 15 residues. The CDR3 reads CASSPRDRLNTEAFF. CDR3 DNA sequence: TGTGCCAGCAGCCCCAGGGACAGGTTGAACACTGAAGCTTTCTTT.

This clone turned up a few times. The CDR3 DNA is TGTGCCAGCAGTTTACATCCAAGGGGAACTAATGAAAAACTGTTTTTT. It translates to CASSLHPRGTNEKLFF. The chain has TRBV28 and TRBJ1-4, with a tentative D call TRBD1 (5 bases). V lost 2 bases, J lost 1 base, and 11 bases lay in between. Germline CDR1 and CDR2: MDHEN and SYDVKM. The CDR3 extends over 16 amino acids.

V usage is TRBV12-2 and J usage is TRBJ1-2. TRBV12-2 is a known pseudogene. The CDR3 covers 13 residues. The CDR3 DNA follows: TGTGCAAGTCGCTTAGGACCCAGCGATGGCTACACCTTC. It codes for CASRLGPSDGYTF.

The chain links TRBV13 to TRBJ2-3; the D gene is possibly TRBD1 (6 bases). The CDR3 spans 16 residues. In germline, CDR1 is PRHDT, CDR2 FYEKMQ (reference sequence). Trimming cost V 5 bases and J 2 bases, with 17 bases left between them. The CDR3 coding sequence is TGTGCCAGCAGCATGAGGGGGACGGGCCTCACAGATACGCAGTATTTT. This translates into CASSMRGTGLTDTQYF.

The rearrangement links TRBV15 to TRBJ1-4, with D possibly being TRBD1 (5 bases). This CDR3 has 14 residues. CDR1 and CDR2 (germline): LNHNV, YYDKDF (reference sequence). V lost 6 bases to trimming and J lost 8 bases, with 16 bases between them. CDR3 sequence (DNA): TGTGCCACCAGAAGGAACGGGGGATGGGAAAAACTGTTTTTT. This sequence encodes CATRRNGGWEKLFF. The variable domain in full, completed from reference TRBV15 and TRBJ1-4, reads DAMVIQNPRYQVTQFGKPVTLSCSQTLNHNVMYWYQQKSSQAPKLLFHYYDKDFNNEADTPDNFQSRRPNTSFCFLDIRSPGLGDTAMYLCATRRNGGWEKLFFGSGTQLSVL.

J is TRBJ1-5 and V is TRBV2, with 12 bases that match TRBD1. Germline CDR1 is SNHLY and CDR2 is FYNNEI. V shed 8 bases and J 2 bases; nucleotides not matched to a gene: 10. CDR3 size: 17 residues. CDR3 residues: CASVAGQGAEGNQPQHF. The CDR3 coding sequence is TGTGCCAGCGTGGCGGGACAGGGGGCCGAAGGCAATCAGCCCCAGCATTTT. Variable domain in full (rest from reference TRBV2 and TRBJ1-5): EPEVTQTPSHQVTQMGQEVILRCVPISNHLYFYWYRQILGQKVEFLVSFYNNEISEKSEIFDDQFSVERPDGSNFTLKIRSTKLEDSAMYFCASVAGQGAEGNQPQHFGDGTRLSIL.

This chain links TRBV6-5 with TRBJ1-1, with D unresolved. The V and J ends lost 6 bases and 5 bases respectively, with 13 bases between them. Germline CDR1 reads MNHEY; CDR2 reads SVGAGI. The CDR3 has 13 amino acids. CDR3 sequence reads: CASSPMRGTEAFF. The CDR3 DNA follows: TGTGCCAGCAGCCCCATGCGGGGTACTGAAGCTTTCTTT.

The chain employs TRBV25-1 and TRBJ2-3; 9 positions agree with TRBD2. With 3 bases clipped from V and 2 bases from J, the junction kept 6 bases outside the gene matches. Germline V gene sequence: CDR1 MGHDK, CDR2 SYGVNS. This CDR3 has 16 amino acids. CDR3 loop: CASSDLSSGNTDTQYF. CDR3 in DNA: TGTGCCAGCAGTGATTTGTCTAGCGGGAACACAGATACGCAGTATTTT.

This chain uses TRBV30 with TRBJ1-2; D gene ambiguous. The CDR3 is 14 amino acids. Germline V CDR1 and CDR2: GTSNPN, SVGIG (reference sequence). The V gene lost 3 bases and the J gene lost 8 bases, with 19 bases spanning the gap. CDR3 in amino acids: CAWSDIEGSKGYTF. For the CDR3, the DNA is TGTGCCTGGAGCGACATAGAGGGCAGCAAAGGCTACACCTTC.

The chain has TRBV14 and TRBJ1-2; 8 nucleotides line up with TRBD1. The CDR3 extends over 14 amino acids. Germline V gene sequence: CDR1 SGHDN, CDR2 FVKESK. Trimming took 4 bases from V and 4 from J; bases not matched to a gene: 5. In nucleotides, the CDR3 is TGTGCCAGCAGCCCACAAGGGACAGGCTATGGCTACACCTTC. The encoded protein is CASSPQGTGYGYTF.

This clone was detected only once. The chain has TRBV28 and TRBJ1-2, with 9 bases that match TRBD1. This CDR3 has 15 residues. Germline V CDR1 and CDR2: MDHEN, SYDVKM. V shed 5 bases, J shed 4 bases, and the junction held 8 bases outside the gene matches. The CDR3 bases are TGTGCCAGCAGTCCCGCTCCGACAGGGGGCTATGGCTACACCTTC. Its translation is CASSPAPTGGYGYTF.

The CDR3 bases are TGTGCCAGCAGCTTGTTCGGGGTAGAAGAGACCCAGTACTTC. It codes for CASSLFGVEETQYF. This chain links TRBV5-4 with TRBJ2-5; D possibly corresponds to TRBD2 (5 bases). The CDR3 covers 14 residues. V was pared by 1 base and J by 3 bases, with 10 bases between. Germline V gene data show CDR1 as SGHNT and CDR2 as YYREEE (reference sequence).

This clone was found a few times. CDR3 region: CASMGRDEQFF. CDR3 sequence (DNA): TGTGCCAGCATGGGCCGTGATGAGCAGTTCTTC. The genes are TRBV7-9 and TRBJ2-1; D unclear. The length of the CDR3 is 11 residues. V lost 7 bases, J lost 8 bases, and 9 bases lay in between. CDR1 SEHNR and CDR2 FQNEAQ come from the germline V gene (reference sequence).

CDR3 in amino acids: CASSLSSQETQYF. DNA for the CDR3: TGTGCCAGCAGCTTATCATCCCAAGAGACCCAGTACTTC. The chain is built from TRBV11-2 and TRBJ2-5; no reliable D call. Trimming shortened V by 2 bases and J by 1 base, and 5 bases separated the two germline ends. From germline, CDR1 is SGHAT and CDR2 FQNNGV. CDR3 length: 13 residues.

The chain recombines TRBV28 with TRBJ1-4; 7 bases map to TRBD1. With V trimmed by 3 bases and J by 6 bases, 7 bases remained unmatched. Germline V gene sequence: CDR1 MDHEN, CDR2 SYDVKM. This CDR3 is 15 amino acids long. CDR3 nucleotides: TGTGCCAGCAGTTTTCAGACAGGGTGGGATGAAAAACTGTTTTTT. The encoded protein is CASSFQTGWDEKLFF.

The chain joins TRBV2 to TRBJ1-6; 9 bases match TRBD1. The ends lost 5 bases at V and 5 bases at J; junction bases unmatched: 7. CDR3 length: 16 amino acids. Germline V gene sequence: CDR1 SNHLY, CDR2 FYNNEI. The CDR3 reads CASSSGGQGHNSPLHF. CDR3 coding DNA: TGTGCCAGCAGTTCCGGGGGACAGGGACATAATTCACCCCTCCACTTT.

J is TRBJ2-1 and V is TRBV2; D gene ambiguous. The ends were cut back, 4 bases at V and 4 bases at J, with 5 bases in the middle. This CDR3 has 12 amino acids. In germline, CDR1 is SNHLY, CDR2 FYNNEI. The CDR3 loop reads CASSGLYNEQFF. The DNA of the CDR3 is TGTGCCAGCAGTGGACTGTACAATGAGCAGTTCTTC.

The chain's CDR3 is CASKGVLGQGAFEQYF. DNA for the CDR3: TGTGCCAGCAAGGGGGTGCTGGGACAGGGGGCTTTTGAGCAGTACTTC. This rearrangement joins TRBV2 to TRBJ2-7, with 12 bases fitting TRBD1. Trimming cost V 7 bases and J 7 bases; bases outside gene matches: 14. CDR1 is SNHLY and CDR2 is FYNNEI in the germline V gene. This CDR3 contains 16 residues. The variable domain in full, with the rest retrieved from reference TRBV2 and TRBJ2-7, is EPEVTQTPSHQVTQMGQEVILRCVPISNHLYFYWYRQILGQKVEFLVSFYNNEISEKSEIFDDQFSVERPDGSNFTLKIRSTKLEDSAMYFCASKGVLGQGAFEQYFGPGTRLTVT.

This clone turned up a few times. The CDR3 sequence: CASSLLGQGSKEQYF. Here the CDR3 DNA reads TGTGCCAGCAGTTTATTGGGACAGGGGTCGAAAGAGCAGTACTTC. The V gene is TRBV27, the J gene TRBJ2-7; TRBD1 aligns across 10 bases. Germline assignment: CDR1 MNHEY and CDR2 SMNVEV (reference sequence). The CDR3 covers 15 residues. The junction had 7 bases not matched to a gene; V was cut back by 1 base and J by 7 bases.

This chain uses TRBV5-6 with TRBJ1-2; perhaps TRBD1 as D (6 bases). Between the trimmed V and J ends, which lost 1 base and 4 bases, there was a span of 17 bases. The CDR3 contains 16 residues. CDR1 is SGHDT, CDR2 YYEEEE, per germline. CDR3 protein: CASSLLSQGRSYGYTF. The DNA of the CDR3 is TGTGCCAGCAGCTTGCTCTCCCAGGGGCGGTCCTATGGCTACACCTTC.